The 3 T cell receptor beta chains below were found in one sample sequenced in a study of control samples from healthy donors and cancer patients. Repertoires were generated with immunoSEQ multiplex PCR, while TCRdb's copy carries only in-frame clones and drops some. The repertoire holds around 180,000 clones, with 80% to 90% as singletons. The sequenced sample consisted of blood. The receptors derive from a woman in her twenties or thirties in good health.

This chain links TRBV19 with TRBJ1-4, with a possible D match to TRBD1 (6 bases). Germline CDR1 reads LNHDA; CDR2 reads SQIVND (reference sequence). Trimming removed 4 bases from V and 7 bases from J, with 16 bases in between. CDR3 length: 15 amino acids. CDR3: CASSTLQGGSEKLFF. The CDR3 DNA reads TGTGCCAGTAGTACCCTACAGGGTGGAAGTGAAAAACTGTTTTTT.

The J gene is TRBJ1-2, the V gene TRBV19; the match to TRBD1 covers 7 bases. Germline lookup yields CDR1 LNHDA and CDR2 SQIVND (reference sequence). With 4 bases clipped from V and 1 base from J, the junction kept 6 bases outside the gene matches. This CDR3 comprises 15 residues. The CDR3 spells CASSTSTGYNYGYTF. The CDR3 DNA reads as TGTGCCAGTAGTACATCGACAGGGTATAACTATGGCTACACCTTC. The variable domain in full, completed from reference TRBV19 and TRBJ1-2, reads DGGITQSPKYLFRKEGQNVTLSCEQNLNHDAMYWYRQDPGQGLRLIYYSQIVNDFQKGDIAEGYSVSREKKESFPLTVTSAQKNPTAFYLCASSTSTGYNYGYTFGSGTRLTVV.

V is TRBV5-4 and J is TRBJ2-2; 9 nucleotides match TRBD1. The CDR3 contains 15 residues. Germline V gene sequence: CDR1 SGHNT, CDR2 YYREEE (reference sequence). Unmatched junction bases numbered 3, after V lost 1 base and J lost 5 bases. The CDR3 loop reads CASSLSTGGTGELFF. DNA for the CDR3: TGTGCCAGCAGCTTGTCGACAGGGGGTACCGGGGAGCTGTTTTTT.